The rows below give T cell receptor beta chains drawn from one sample of a study of response to subunit inactivated influenza vaccine. TCRdb recomputed calls from the RT-PCR reads with MiXCR, one row per CDR3 protein. The sample lists 450,000 to 600,000 distinct CDR3 sequences, approximately 7.2% occurring once. This specimen consisted of PBMCs from blood, obtained around 25 months after vaccination. Receptors originate from a man between 45 and 75 years old who received an inactivated influenza vaccine. Both conserved end residues are part of each CDR3. D genes are given only for firm matches. Where a row states a size, it is once, few, many or the class of an expanded clone; other rows omit it.

j_call: TRBJ2-7
v_call: TRBV20-1
clone_size: many
d_call: .
cdr3_nt: TGCAGTGCTAGAGATTACGAGCAGTACTTC
cdr3_aa: CSARDYEQYF

j_call: TRBJ1-5
v_call: TRBV20-1
clone_size: many
d_call: .
cdr3_nt: TGCAGTGCTAGACAGGGAAATAGCAATCAGCCCCAGCATTTT
cdr3_aa: CSARQGNSNQPQHF

j_call: TRBJ2-7
v_call: TRBV20-1
clone_size: many
d_call: TRBD1
cdr3_nt: TGCAGTGCTAGATCCCGGGACAGGGCCTCCTACGAGCAGTACTTC
cdr3_aa: CSARSRDRASYEQYF

j_call: TRBJ2-7
v_call: TRBV4-2
clone_size: many
d_call: .
cdr3_nt: TGTGCCAGCAGCCGGGATAAATGGTCCTACGAGCAGTACTTC
cdr3_aa: CASSRDKWSYEQYF

j_call: TRBJ1-1
v_call: TRBV27
clone_size: many
d_call: .
cdr3_nt: TGTGCCAGCAGTTACCAGGGGCGCACTGAAGCTTTCTTT
cdr3_aa: CASSYQGRTEAFF

j_call: TRBJ1-6
v_call: TRBV10-2
clone_size: few
d_call: .
cdr3_nt: TGCGCCAGCAATATCAATGGCCGTAGCGATTCACCCCTCCACTTT
cdr3_aa: CASNINGRSDSPLHF

j_call: TRBJ2-7
v_call: TRBV5-1
clone_size: .
d_call: .
cdr3_nt: TGCGCCAGCAGCTTGGCCGGGGATGGCGAGCAGTACTTC
cdr3_aa: CASSLAGDGEQYF

j_call: TRBJ1-6
v_call: TRBV6-1
clone_size: many
d_call: .
cdr3_nt: TGTGCCAGCAGTGACCAACCCCAAGGGGGGAATTCACCCCTCCACTTT
cdr3_aa: CASSDQPQGGNSPLHF

j_call: TRBJ1-1
v_call: TRBV2
clone_size: few
d_call: .
cdr3_nt: TGTGCCAGCAGTGAGTTCGGCTATTTTGAAGCTTTCTTT
cdr3_aa: CASSEFGYFEAFF

j_call: TRBJ1-1
v_call: TRBV4-3
clone_size: many
d_call: .
cdr3_nt: TGCGCCAGCAGCGGGAGCGCCAGGGATACTTTCTTT
cdr3_aa: CASSGSARDTFF

j_call: TRBJ1-6
v_call: TRBV10-3
clone_size: .
d_call: .
cdr3_nt: TGTGCCATCAGCCTGGACAGCTCCTATAATTCACCCCTCCACTTT
cdr3_aa: CAISLDSSYNSPLHF

j_call: TRBJ2-7
v_call: TRBV30
clone_size: few
d_call: .
cdr3_nt: TGTGCCTGGAGTTTCCAGAGCGGGTTCAACGAGCAGTACTTC
cdr3_aa: CAWSFQSGFNEQYF

j_call: TRBJ1-4
v_call: TRBV6-1
clone_size: many
d_call: .
cdr3_nt: TGTGCCAGCAGGGTTCTTGCAACTAATGAAAAACTGTTTTTT
cdr3_aa: CASRVLATNEKLFF

j_call: TRBJ2-7
v_call: TRBV10-3
clone_size: many
d_call: .
cdr3_nt: TGTGCCATCAGGCCCCATGAGGCGGGAAACTACGAGCAGTACTTC
cdr3_aa: CAIRPHEAGNYEQYF

j_call: TRBJ2-5
v_call: TRBV29-1
clone_size: many
d_call: .
cdr3_nt: TGCAGCGTTGAGGGGGGTATGCAGACCCAGTACTTC
cdr3_aa: CSVEGGMQTQYF

j_call: TRBJ1-4
v_call: TRBV9
clone_size: .
d_call: TRBD1
cdr3_nt: TGTGCCAGCAGCGGACAACTCCAGGGGGCGGGAGAAAAACTGTTTTTT
cdr3_aa: CASSGQLQGAGEKLFF